A single T cell receptor beta chain is shown here with its context. Its antigen remains unidentified. The length of the CDR3 is 17 residues. Trimming shortened V by 0 bases and J by 0 bases, and 15 bases separated the two germline ends. Germline-derived CDR1 and CDR2 are SGHVS and FNYEAQ. These data belong to a study of shared clonotypes between healthy human individuals. The data were produced by immunoSEQ multiplex PCR, yet TCRdb's version contains in-frame clones alone and is incomplete. In the table there are 300,000 to 400,000 clones, about nine tenths of which are singletons. All the donors were Caucasian adults who lived in Nashville, Tennessee. The study, taken as a whole, reports: Naive subsets typically showed greater estimated richness than memory subsets.

The TCR comes from a man aged 18 to 30 in good health. V and J are TRBV7-6 and TRBJ2-7, with D perhaps matching TRBD1 (5 bases). The sample was memory CD8+ T cells sorted from blood. Subset meaning: CD45RO+ cells pooled with CCR7-negative TemRA cells. The CDR3 loop reads CASSLAWARAYSYEQYF. The CDR3 DNA is TGTGCCAGCAGCTTAGCGTGGGCCAGGGCGTACTCCTACGAGCAGTACTTC.